The 17 T cell receptor beta chains below were found in one sample sequenced in a study. TCRdb re-called the RT-PCR reads through MiXCR, storing one row per CDR3 protein. The sample has fewer than 800,000 distinct CDR3 sequences, 12% to 15% seen once. Sequencing used memory CD4+ T cells from blood. These receptors all come from a female donor in good health, serving as a healthy control.

This chain uses TRBV9 with TRBJ1-1; 7 bases are a match to TRBD1. This CDR3 has 15 residues. J was trimmed by 5 bases and V by 2 bases; bases with no gene match: 9. Germline values: CDR1 SGDLS, CDR2 YYNGEE. Written as DNA, the CDR3 is TGTGCCAGCAGCGTCAACGCAGGGGGTGGAACTGAAGCTTTCTTT. It translates to CASSVNAGGGTEAFF.

This clonotype was seen a handful of times. The chain combines TRBV7-3 with TRBJ2-1; 7 bases align to TRBD2. V shed 4 bases, J shed 6 bases, and the junction held 3 bases outside the gene matches. The CDR3 loop spans 13 amino acids. Germline CDR1 and CDR2: SGHTA and FQGTGA. Here the CDR3 reads CASSSIAGNEQFF. The CDR3 region has the DNA TGTGCCAGCAGCTCTATAGCGGGCAATGAGCAGTTCTTC.

This clonotype was observed many times. The CDR3 DNA reads TGCAGCGTTGAAACCCCGGGTCAGGTTTTCGATGAGCAGTTCTTC. Translation gives CSVETPGQVFDEQFF. The chain couples TRBV29-1 to TRBJ2-1, with D unclear. CDR3 length: 15 amino acids. Germline-derived CDR1 and CDR2 are SQVTM and ANQGSEA. Trimming cost V 2 bases and J 8 bases, with 19 bases left between them.

This clonotype has more than one count but fewer than ten. The V call is TRBV6-5, the J call TRBJ1-5; 7 nucleotides match TRBD1. The germline CDR1 and CDR2 sequences are MNHEY and SVGAGI. The CDR3 consists of 15 residues. Trimming cost V 4 bases and J 2 bases; bases outside gene matches: 5. CDR3 bases: TGTGCCAGCAGTTCGACAGGGAATCGCAATCAGCCCCAGCATTTT. Its translation: CASSSTGNRNQPQHF.

This clonotype was seen more than once but under ten times. The chain carries TRBV29-1 and TRBJ1-1, with D possibly matching TRBD1 (6 bases). V was trimmed by 4 bases and J by 1 base, leaving 16 bases between them. The CDR3 length is 15 residues. CDR1 and CDR2 from the germline V gene are SQVTM and ANQGSEA. CDR3 nucleotides: TGCAGCGTTGTGGAGCTCGGACAGACGAACACTGAAGCTTTCTTT. Its protein is CSVVELGQTNTEAFF.

This clonotype was counted only a few times. The chain combines TRBV28 with TRBJ1-1; D is perhaps TRBD1 (5 bases). This CDR3 has 13 amino acids. Germline lookup yields CDR1 MDHEN and CDR2 SYDVKM. Trimming left V 7 bases short and J 4 bases short, with 13 bases between. CDR3: CASTVHGGTEAFF. The CDR3 DNA is TGTGCCAGCACCGTCCATGGGGGCACTGAAGCTTTCTTT.

The chain carries TRBV6-5 and TRBJ1-6; tentatively, D is TRBD1 (6 bases). This CDR3 has 16 amino acids. The V end lost 0 bases, the J end lost 5 bases, and 11 bases lay between the germline ends. The germline V gene encodes CDR1 MNHEY and CDR2 SVGAGI. The CDR3 spells CASSYSGGANNSPLHF. In nucleotides, the CDR3 is TGTGCCAGCAGTTACTCTGGGGGGGCAAATAATTCACCCCTCCACTTT.

The chain has TRBV7-2 and TRBJ1-2, with a tentative D call TRBD1 (5 bases). The CDR3 spans 14 residues. Trimming removed 2 bases at V and 6 bases at J, with 13 bases between. Germline V gene data show CDR1 as SGHTA and CDR2 as FQGNSA. The CDR3 sequence: CASSLFQGTDGYTF. In DNA form, the CDR3 reads TGTGCCAGCAGCTTATTCCAGGGAACGGATGGCTACACCTTC.

This clonotype was seen more than once but under ten times. V is TRBV20-1 and J is TRBJ2-5; D not resolved. Trimming shortened V by 3 bases and J by 0 bases, and 14 bases separated the two germline ends. The CDR3 extends over 15 amino acids. The germline V gene encodes CDR1 DFQATT and CDR2 SNEGSKA (reference sequence). The CDR3 DNA follows: TGCAGTGCTAGTGCGGTCTCCGGCGACCAAGAGACCCAGTACTTC. It yields the protein CSASAVSGDQETQYF.

A few counts support this clonotype. The chain employs TRBV12-3 or TRBV12-4 and TRBJ1-2; D is undetermined. V gave up 3 bases and J gave up 4 bases, with 6 bases separating them. This CDR3 comprises 12 residues. This chain's CDR3 is CASSFLAYGYTF. In DNA form, the CDR3 reads TGTGCCAGCAGTTTCTTGGCCTATGGCTACACCTTC.

For the CDR3, the DNA is TGTGCCAGCAGTGCAGCCGACAGGGATCACACTGAAGCTTTCTTT. Its translation is CASSAADRDHTEAFF. The chain recombines TRBV25-1 with TRBJ1-1; 7 bases map to TRBD1. V was pared by 4 bases and J by 3 bases, with 8 bases of the junction left unmatched. Per germline, CDR1 MGHDK and CDR2 SYGVNS. This CDR3 contains 15 residues.

This clonotype was detected many times. The chain combines TRBV5-6 with TRBJ2-1; D is possibly TRBD2 (6 bases). The CDR3 runs 15 residues. Trimming took off 1 base at V and 7 bases at J, with 15 bases between the two ends. Germline-derived CDR1 and CDR2 are SGHDT and YYEEEE. This CDR3 reads CASSLYGRRPNEQFF. CDR3 bases: TGTGCCAGCAGCTTGTACGGGAGACGACCTAATGAGCAGTTCTTC.

Ten or more counts support this clonotype. The chain uses TRBV10-3 and TRBJ1-1; TRBD1 might be the D (5 bases). This CDR3 spans 13 amino acids. V lost 3 bases and J lost 10, with 15 bases in between. Germline values: CDR1 ENHRY, CDR2 SYGVKD. The CDR3 region has the DNA TGTGCCATCAGTGACCGGGGGGAATCGGGAGCTTTCTTT. Its protein is CAISDRGESGAFF.

This clonotype was observed at least ten times. The chain links TRBV4-3 to TRBJ2-7; 8 bases match TRBD2. Losses at the gene ends were 3 bases for V and 2 bases for J; bases not matched to a gene: 6. Germline V gene data show CDR1 as LGHNA and CDR2 as YSLEER. The CDR3 has 15 residues. DNA for the CDR3: TGCGCCAGCAGCCAGGGCACTAGCGGTACCTACGAGCAGTACTTC. This gives the protein CASSQGTSGTYEQYF.

This rearrangement joins TRBV6-1 to TRBJ1-3; possible D gene TRBD1, 5 bases. Trimming took 0 bases from V and 15 from J, leaving 15 bases between them. This CDR3 region has 13 residues. Germline CDR1 MNHNS, CDR2 SASEGT. In DNA, the CDR3 is TGTGCCAGCAGTGAAGCTTGGCACGGAGGGGAATATTTT. It specifies CASSEAWHGGEYF.

The sample holds a few counts of this clonotype. The chain carries TRBV5-4 and TRBJ2-3, with TRBD2 matching 13 bases. CDR1 and CDR2 (germline): SGHNT, YYREEE (reference sequence). Losses at the gene ends were 4 bases for V and 2 bases for J; bases not matched to a gene: 13. This CDR3 has 19 residues. The CDR3 sequence: CASSPTGKGLAGYTDTQYF. As DNA, the CDR3 is TGTGCCAGCAGCCCCACAGGGAAGGGACTAGCGGGATACACAGATACGCAGTATTTT. The full variable domain, in which reference TRBV5-4 and TRBJ2-3 provide the parts outside the CDR3, is ETGVTQSPTHLIKTRGQQVTLRCSSQSGHNTVSWYQQALGQGPQFIFQYYREEENGRGNFPPRFSGLQFPNYSSELNVNALELDDSALYLCASSPTGKGLAGYTDTQYFGPGTRLTVL.

The rearrangement joins TRBV27 to TRBJ2-7; a possible D gene is TRBD1 (5 bases). CDR1 MNHEY and CDR2 SMNVEV come from the germline V gene (reference sequence). The CDR3 loop spans 14 amino acids. V lost 3 bases and J lost 2, with 11 bases in between. CDR3: CASSFLQGTYEQYF. CDR3 in DNA: TGTGCCAGCAGTTTTTTGCAGGGAACCTACGAGCAGTACTTC.